This record covers a single T cell receptor beta chain. Its target is unknown. This sample was included in a study of cytomegalovirus exposure and HLA in healthy donors. The CDR3 is made up of 18 amino acids. Germline CDR1 reads MRHNA; CDR2 reads SNTAGT. The V gene end was trimmed by 3 bases and the J gene end by 4 bases; junction bases not matched to a gene: 9. PCR employed 60 Vbeta and 13 Jbeta primers. The table came from immunoSEQ multiplex PCR; TCRdb's copy has only in-frame clones and leaves some out. The sample contains 100,000 to 150,000 clones, roughly 80% of which appear only once. Regarding the study as a whole: Most TCR sequences were seen very rarely across donors, but some public TCRs occurred in many.

The receptor's source is a man younger than 45 in good health and CMV-seropositive. This chain connects TRBV6-4 to TRBJ2-3; 14 bases align to TRBD2. The sample taken for sequencing was PBMCs. CDR3 DNA: TGTGCCAGCAGTGATACCGGGACTAGCGGGGGTCGAGCAGATACGCAGTATTTT. Its translation: CASSDTGTSGGRADTQYF.